The T cell receptor (beta chain) described here comes from a study of T cells in Graves' hyperthyroidism and ophthalmopathy. In patients aged 18 to 65, hyperthyroidism was newly diagnosed, with duration under 2 months. Each 10 ml fresh peripheral blood draw supplied the PBMCs. The V end lost 6 bases, the J end lost 3 bases, and 13 bases lay between the germline ends. The germline V gene encodes CDR1 SGHDT and CDR2 YYEEEE. The CDR3 runs 14 residues. On this clonotype itself: Its antigen is unidentified.

Study findings and constraints: The model made its ophthalmopathy prediction, and onset followed a median about 6.8 months later.

From RNA transcripts, TCR beta CDR3 regions were amplified. The primer set for the first-round RT-PCR of the TCR CDR3 was HTBI. TCRdb re-called the multiplex PCR reads through MiXCR, storing one row per CDR3 protein. The sample includes some 370,000 distinct CDR3 sequences, approximately 18% of them seen just once. The chain is built from TRBV5-6 and TRBJ2-1; possible D gene TRBD2, 6 bases. Material for sequencing was blood. The sequence came from a woman aged 25 to 39 with Graves' hyperthyroidism that later progressed to Graves' ophthalmopathy. The CDR3 reads CASIDAGNYNEQFF. DNA of the CDR3: TGTGCCAGCATAGATGCGGGGAACTACAATGAGCAGTTCTTC.